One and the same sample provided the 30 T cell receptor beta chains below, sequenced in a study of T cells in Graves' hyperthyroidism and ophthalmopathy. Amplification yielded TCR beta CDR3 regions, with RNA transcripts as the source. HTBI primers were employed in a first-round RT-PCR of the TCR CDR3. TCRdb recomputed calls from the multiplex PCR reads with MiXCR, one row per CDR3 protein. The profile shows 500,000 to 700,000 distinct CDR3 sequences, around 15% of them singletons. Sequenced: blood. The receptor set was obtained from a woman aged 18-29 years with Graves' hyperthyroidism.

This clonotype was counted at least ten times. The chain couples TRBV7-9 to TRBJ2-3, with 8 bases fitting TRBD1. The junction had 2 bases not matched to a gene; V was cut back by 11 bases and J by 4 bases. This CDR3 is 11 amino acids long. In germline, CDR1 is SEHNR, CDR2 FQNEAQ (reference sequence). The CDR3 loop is CAGQGPDTQYF. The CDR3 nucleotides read TGTGCCGGACAGGGCCCAGATACGCAGTATTTT.

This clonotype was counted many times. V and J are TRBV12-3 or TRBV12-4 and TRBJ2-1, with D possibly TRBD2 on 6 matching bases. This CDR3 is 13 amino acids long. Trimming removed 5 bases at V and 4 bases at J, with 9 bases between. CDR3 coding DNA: TGTGCCAGCAGTGCGGGACTTTACAATGAGCAGTTCTTC. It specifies CASSAGLYNEQFF.

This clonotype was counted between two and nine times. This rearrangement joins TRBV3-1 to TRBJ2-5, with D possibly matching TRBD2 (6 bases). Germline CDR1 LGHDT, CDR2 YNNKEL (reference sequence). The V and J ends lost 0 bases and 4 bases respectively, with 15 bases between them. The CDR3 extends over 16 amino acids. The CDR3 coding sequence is TGTGCCAGCAGCCAAGATGGGTCGGGAGAGAGAGAGACCCAGTACTTC. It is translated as CASSQDGSGERETQYF.

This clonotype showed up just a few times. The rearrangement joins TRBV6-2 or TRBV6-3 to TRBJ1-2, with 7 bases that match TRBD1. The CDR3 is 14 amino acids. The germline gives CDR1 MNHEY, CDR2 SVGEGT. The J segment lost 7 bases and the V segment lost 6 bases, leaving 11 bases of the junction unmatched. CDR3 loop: CASSPGQESSGYTF. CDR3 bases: TGTGCCAGCAGCCCAGGACAGGAATCCTCTGGCTACACCTTC.

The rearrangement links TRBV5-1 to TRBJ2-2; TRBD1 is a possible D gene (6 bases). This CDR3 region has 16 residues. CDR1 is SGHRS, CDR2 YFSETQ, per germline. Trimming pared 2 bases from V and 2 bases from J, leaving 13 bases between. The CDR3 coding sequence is TGCGCCAGCAGCTTTATAACGACAGGAAACACCGGGGAGCTGTTTTTT. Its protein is CASSFITTGNTGELFF.

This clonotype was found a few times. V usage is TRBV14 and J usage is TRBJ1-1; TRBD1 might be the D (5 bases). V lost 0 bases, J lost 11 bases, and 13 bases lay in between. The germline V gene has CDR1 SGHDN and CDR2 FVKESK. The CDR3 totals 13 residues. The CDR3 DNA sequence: TGTGCCAGCAGCCAAGATCACTGGGGACGCGCTTTCTTT. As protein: CASSQDHWGRAFF.

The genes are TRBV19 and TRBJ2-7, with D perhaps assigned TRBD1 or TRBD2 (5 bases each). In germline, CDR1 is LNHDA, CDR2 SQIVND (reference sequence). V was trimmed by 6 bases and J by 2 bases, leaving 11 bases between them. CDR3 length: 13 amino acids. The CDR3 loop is CASSKGPAYEQYF. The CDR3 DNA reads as TGTGCCAGTAGCAAGGGACCGGCCTACGAGCAGTACTTC.

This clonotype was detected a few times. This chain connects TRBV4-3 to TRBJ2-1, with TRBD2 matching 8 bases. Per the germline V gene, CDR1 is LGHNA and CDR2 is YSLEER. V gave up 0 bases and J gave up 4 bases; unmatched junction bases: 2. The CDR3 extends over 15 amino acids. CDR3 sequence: CASSQERGVYNEQFF. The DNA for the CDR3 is TGCGCCAGCAGCCAAGAGCGGGGGGTTTACAATGAGCAGTTCTTC.

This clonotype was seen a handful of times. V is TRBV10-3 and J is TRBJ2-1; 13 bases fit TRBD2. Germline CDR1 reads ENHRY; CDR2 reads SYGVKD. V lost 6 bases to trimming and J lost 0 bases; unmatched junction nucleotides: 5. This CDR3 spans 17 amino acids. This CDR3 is CAISGRTSGSSYNEQFF. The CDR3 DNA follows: TGTGCCATCAGCGGCAGGACTAGCGGGAGCTCCTACAATGAGCAGTTCTTC.

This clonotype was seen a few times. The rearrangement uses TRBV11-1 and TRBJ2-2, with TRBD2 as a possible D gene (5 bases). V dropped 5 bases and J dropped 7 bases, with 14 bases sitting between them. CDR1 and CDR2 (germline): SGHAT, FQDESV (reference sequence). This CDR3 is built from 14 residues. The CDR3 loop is CASSILVSGGELFF. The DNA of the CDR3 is TGTGCCAGCAGCATACTAGTTTCTGGCGGGGAGCTGTTTTTT.

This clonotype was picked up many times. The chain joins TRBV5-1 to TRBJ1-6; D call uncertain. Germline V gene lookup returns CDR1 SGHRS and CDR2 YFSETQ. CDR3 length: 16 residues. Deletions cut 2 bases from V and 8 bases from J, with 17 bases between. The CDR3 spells CASSFGYSALYSPLHF. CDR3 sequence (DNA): TGCGCCAGCAGCTTCGGGTACTCTGCACTGTATTCACCCCTCCACTTT. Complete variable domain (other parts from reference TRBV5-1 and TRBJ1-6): KAGVTQTPRYLIKTRGQQVTLSCSPISGHRSVSWYQQTPGQGLQFLFEYFSETQRNKGNFPGRFSGRQFSNSRSEMNVSTLELGDSALYLCASSFGYSALYSPLHFGNGTRLTVT.

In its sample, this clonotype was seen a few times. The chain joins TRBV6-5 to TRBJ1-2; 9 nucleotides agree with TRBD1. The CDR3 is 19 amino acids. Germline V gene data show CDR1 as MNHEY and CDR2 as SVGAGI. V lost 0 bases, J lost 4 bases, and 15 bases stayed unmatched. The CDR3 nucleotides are TGTGCCAGCAGTTACTCGGGGACAGGGACTCTACGCCTTTTCTATGGCTACACCTTC. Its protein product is CASSYSGTGTLRLFYGYTF.

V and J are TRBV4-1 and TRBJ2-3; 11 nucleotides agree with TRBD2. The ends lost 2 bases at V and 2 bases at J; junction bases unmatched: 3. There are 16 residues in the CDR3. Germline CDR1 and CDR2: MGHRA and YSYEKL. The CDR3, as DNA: TGCGCCAGCAGCCAATTAGCGGGGGGGAACACAGATACGCAGTATTTT. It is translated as CASSQLAGGNTDTQYF.

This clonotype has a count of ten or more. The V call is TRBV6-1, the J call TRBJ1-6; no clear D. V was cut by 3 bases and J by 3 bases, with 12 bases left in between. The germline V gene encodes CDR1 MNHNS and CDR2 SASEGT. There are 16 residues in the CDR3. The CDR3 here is CASSEGGSVYNSPLHF. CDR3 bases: TGTGCCAGCAGTGAGGGAGGGAGTGTCTATAATTCACCCCTCCACTTT.

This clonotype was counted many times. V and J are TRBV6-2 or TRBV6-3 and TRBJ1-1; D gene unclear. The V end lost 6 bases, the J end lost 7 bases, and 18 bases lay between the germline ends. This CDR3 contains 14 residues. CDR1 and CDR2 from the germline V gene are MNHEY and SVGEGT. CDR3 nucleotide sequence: TGTGCCAGCAGCCAGCTGGCTAATCCAATTGAAGCTTTCTTT. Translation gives CASSQLANPIEAFF.

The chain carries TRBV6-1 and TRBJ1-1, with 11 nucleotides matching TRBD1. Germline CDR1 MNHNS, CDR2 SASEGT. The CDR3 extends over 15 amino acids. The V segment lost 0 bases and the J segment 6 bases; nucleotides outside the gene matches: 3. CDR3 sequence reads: CASSEAGTGGSEAFF. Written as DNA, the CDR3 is TGTGCCAGCAGTGAAGCCGGGACAGGGGGTTCTGAAGCTTTCTTT.

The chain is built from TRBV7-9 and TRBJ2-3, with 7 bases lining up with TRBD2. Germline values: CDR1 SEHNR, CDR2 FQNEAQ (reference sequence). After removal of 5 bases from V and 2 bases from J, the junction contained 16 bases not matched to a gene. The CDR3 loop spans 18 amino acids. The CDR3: CASSLLAGERGVTDTQYF. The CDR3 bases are TGTGCCAGCAGCCTCCTGGCGGGAGAAAGGGGAGTCACAGATACGCAGTATTTT.

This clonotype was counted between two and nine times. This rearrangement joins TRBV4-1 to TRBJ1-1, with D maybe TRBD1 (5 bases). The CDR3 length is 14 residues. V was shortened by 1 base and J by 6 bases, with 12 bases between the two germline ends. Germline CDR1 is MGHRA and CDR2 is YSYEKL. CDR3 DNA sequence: TGCGCCAGCAGCCAAGGGGGAGGGGCGGCTGAAGCTTTCTTT. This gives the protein CASSQGGGAAEAFF.

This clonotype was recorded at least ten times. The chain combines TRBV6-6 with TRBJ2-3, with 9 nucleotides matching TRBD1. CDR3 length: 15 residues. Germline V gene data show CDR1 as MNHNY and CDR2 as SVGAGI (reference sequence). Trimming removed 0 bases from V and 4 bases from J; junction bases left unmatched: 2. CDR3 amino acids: CASSYSGQGADTQYF. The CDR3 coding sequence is TGTGCCAGCAGTTACTCGGGACAGGGCGCAGATACGCAGTATTTT.

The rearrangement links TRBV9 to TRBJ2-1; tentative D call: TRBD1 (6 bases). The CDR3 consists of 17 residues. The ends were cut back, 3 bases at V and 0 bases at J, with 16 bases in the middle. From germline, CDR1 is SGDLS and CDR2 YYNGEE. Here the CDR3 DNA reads TGTGCCAGCAGCGAGAGGGGGTTGGATAGCTCCTACAATGAGCAGTTCTTC. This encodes CASSERGLDSSYNEQFF.

The CDR3 nucleotides are TGTGCCAGTGCAGCGGGTCCGGCCTCTAGCACAGATACGCAGTATTTT. Residues: CASAAGPASSTDTQYF. The gene calls are TRBV6-1 and TRBJ2-3, with D maybe TRBD2 (6 bases). Trimming removed 9 bases from V and 0 bases from J, with 19 bases in between. The CDR3 length is 16 residues. Per the germline V gene, CDR1 is MNHNS and CDR2 is SASEGT.

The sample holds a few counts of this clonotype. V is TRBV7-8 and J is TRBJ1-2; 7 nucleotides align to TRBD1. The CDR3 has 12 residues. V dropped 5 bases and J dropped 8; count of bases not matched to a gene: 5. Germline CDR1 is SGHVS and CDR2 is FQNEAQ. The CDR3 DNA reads TGTGCCAGCAGCCCCCGACAGGGCGGCTACACCTTC. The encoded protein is CASSPRQGGYTF.

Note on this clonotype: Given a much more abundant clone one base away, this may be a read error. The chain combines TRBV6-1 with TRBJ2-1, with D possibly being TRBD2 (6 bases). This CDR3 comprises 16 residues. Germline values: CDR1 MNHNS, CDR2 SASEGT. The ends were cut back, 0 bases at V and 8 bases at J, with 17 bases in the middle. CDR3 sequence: CASSEAGTSHVDEQFF. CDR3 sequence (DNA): TGTGCCAGCAGTGAAGCCGGGACTTCACATGTGGATGAGCAGTTCTTC.

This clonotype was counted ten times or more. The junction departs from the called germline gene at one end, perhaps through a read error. The CDR3: CSARVGGTFSSNEQFF. The CDR3 DNA sequence: TGCAGTGCTAGAGTTGGGGGGACCTTTTCCTCCAATGAGCAGTTCTTC. The chain uses TRBV20-1 and TRBJ2-1; D is possibly TRBD2 (6 bases). The CDR3 runs to 16 residues. CDR1 DFQATT and CDR2 SNEGSKA come from the germline V gene (reference sequence).

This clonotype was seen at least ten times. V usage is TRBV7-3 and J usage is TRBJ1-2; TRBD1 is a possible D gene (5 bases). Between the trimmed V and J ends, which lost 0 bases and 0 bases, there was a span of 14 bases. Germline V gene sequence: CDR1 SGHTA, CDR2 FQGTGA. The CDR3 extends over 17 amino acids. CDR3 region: CASSLTGEKGANYGYTF. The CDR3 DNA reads TGTGCCAGCAGCTTAACGGGGGAAAAGGGCGCTAACTATGGCTACACCTTC. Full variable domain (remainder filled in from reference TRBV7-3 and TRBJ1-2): GAGVSQTPSNKVTEKGKYVELRCDPISGHTALYWYRQSLGQGPEFLIYFQGTGAADDSGLPNDRFFAVRPEGSVSTLKIQRTERGDSAVYLCASSLTGEKGANYGYTFGSGTRLTVV.

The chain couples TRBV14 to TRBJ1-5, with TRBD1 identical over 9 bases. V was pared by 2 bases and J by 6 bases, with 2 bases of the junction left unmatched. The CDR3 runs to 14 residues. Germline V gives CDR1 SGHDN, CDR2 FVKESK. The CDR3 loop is CASSQNRGLQPQHF. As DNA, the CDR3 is TGTGCCAGCAGCCAAAACAGGGGGCTTCAGCCCCAGCATTTT.

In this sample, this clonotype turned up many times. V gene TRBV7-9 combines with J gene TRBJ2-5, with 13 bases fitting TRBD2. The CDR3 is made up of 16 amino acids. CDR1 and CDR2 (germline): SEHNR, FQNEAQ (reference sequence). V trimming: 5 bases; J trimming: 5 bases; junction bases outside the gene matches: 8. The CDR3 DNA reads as TGTGCCAGCAGCAGGACTAGCGGGGGCCCTGTGGAGACCCAGTACTTC. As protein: CASSRTSGGPVETQYF.

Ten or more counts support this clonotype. The CDR3 DNA reads as TGTGCCAGCTCCGACGGAACAGGGGGCGGTGAGCAGTTCTTC. Translation gives CASSDGTGGGEQFF. V is TRBV3-1 and J is TRBJ2-1; 9 positions match TRBD1. Germline V gene sequence: CDR1 LGHDT, CDR2 YNNKEL (reference sequence). The CDR3 has 14 residues. V trimming: 8 bases; J trimming: 9 bases; junction bases outside the gene matches: 11.

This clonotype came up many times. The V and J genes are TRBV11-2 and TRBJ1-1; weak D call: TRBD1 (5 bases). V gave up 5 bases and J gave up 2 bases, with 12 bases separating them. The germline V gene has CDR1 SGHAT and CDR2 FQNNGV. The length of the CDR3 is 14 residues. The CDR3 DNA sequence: TGTGCCAGCAGCCCGGGGCGGATAAACACTGAAGCTTTCTTT. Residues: CASSPGRINTEAFF.

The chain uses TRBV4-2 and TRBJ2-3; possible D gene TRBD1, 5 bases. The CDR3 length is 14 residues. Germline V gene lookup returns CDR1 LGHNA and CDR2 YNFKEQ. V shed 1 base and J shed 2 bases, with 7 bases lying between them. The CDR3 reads CASSQGQYTDTQYF. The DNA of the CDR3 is TGTGCCAGCAGCCAAGGACAGTACACAGATACGCAGTATTTT.